These 2 T cell receptor beta chains were sequenced from one sample in a study of cytomegalovirus exposure and HLA in healthy donors. The primer mix had 60 Vbeta and 13 Jbeta primers. Measured with immunoSEQ multiplex PCR; TCRdb has only the in-frame clones, and not every one. The sample has around 150,000 clones, about 84% seen once. Sequenced material: PBMCs. Receptors were obtained from a male donor in good health and CMV-seronegative.

The chain has TRBV18 and TRBJ1-1; D is unresolved. Between the trimmed V and J ends, which lost 0 bases and 6 bases, there was a span of 11 bases. This CDR3 spans 14 amino acids. Germline V CDR1 and CDR2: KGHSH, LQKENI. CDR3 protein: CASSPPNSVAEAFF. The DNA for the CDR3 is TGTGCCAGCTCACCACCGAATTCGGTGGCTGAAGCTTTCTTT.

The chain joins TRBV27 to TRBJ2-3; 12 bases align to TRBD2. This CDR3 is built from 17 residues. The V gene's germline CDR1 is MNHEY and CDR2 SMNVEV (reference sequence). With 7 bases clipped from V and 0 bases from J, the junction kept 8 bases outside the gene matches. CDR3 amino acids: CASNLAGGKISTDTQYF. In nucleotides, the CDR3 is TGTGCCAGCAACCTAGCGGGAGGGAAGATAAGCACAGATACGCAGTATTTT.